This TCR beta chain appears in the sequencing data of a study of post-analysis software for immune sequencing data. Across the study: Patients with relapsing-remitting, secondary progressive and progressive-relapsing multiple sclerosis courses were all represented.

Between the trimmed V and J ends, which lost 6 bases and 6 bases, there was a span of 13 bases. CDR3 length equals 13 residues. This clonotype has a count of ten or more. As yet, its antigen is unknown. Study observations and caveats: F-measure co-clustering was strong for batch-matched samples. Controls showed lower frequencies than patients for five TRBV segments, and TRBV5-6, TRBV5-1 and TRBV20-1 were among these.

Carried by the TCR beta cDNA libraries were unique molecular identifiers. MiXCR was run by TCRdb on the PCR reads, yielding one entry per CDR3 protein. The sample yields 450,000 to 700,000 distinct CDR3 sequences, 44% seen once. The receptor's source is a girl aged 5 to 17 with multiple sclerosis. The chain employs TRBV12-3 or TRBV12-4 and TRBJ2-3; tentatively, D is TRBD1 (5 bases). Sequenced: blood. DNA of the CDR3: TGTGCCAGCAGCTTGGGGCCAAGGGATACGCAGTATTTT. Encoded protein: CASSLGPRDTQYF.